This T cell receptor beta chain emerged from a study of OX40 agonist ivuxolimab in advanced cancers. The overall study: Enrollees could have had prior anti-PD-1, anti-PD-L1 or anti-CTLA-4 therapy, which around 43% had received.

Whole-study results and caveats: There was clonal expansion of CD4+ and CD8+ blood T cells by week 6 at 0.1 to 3.0 mg/kg.

This CDR3 is built from 12 residues. V was trimmed by 3 bases and J by 8 bases, leaving 10 bases between them. Germline assignment: CDR1 LNHDA and CDR2 SQIVND (reference sequence). Generated by immunoSEQ multiplex PCR, the TCRdb table keeps only in-frame clones and is missing some. The sample lists roughly 23,000 clones, 75% to 90% occurring once. Of note for this clone: Its target is unknown.

The rearrangement joins TRBV19 to TRBJ1-2; a weak D match, TRBD1 (5 bases). The clonotype was recovered from an adult with an advanced solid tumor such as melanoma, head and neck, liver or kidney cancer. The source was CD4+ or CD8+ T cells sorted from blood, collected in a trial of the OX40 agonist ivuxolimab. The CDR3 nucleotides read TGTGCCAGTAGTATGGGGCTATGGGGCTACACCTTC. It translates to CASSMGLWGYTF.